Detailed here is one T cell receptor beta chain. Its antigen is currently not known. No quality values exist for individual bases; no much larger clone is one base distant. From V the trimming removes 3 bases and from J it removes 1 base, while the gene matches leave 10 bases of the junction unaccounted for. The CDR3, from cysteine to phenylalanine, totals 17 residues. Only the CDR3 region is kept as DNA, spanning 51 bases read in frame from base 1. For CDR1 and CDR2, the germline V gene lists SGHRS and YFSETQ. The cohort comprised some 730 healthy bone marrow donors. All cohort members were sampled while nominally healthy, although unrecorded immune exposures were likely present. The donor tested CMV seropositive and was one of the 289 seropositive cohort members. A peripheral blood sample was provided by each donor, and peripheral blood mononuclear cells were used for TCR beta sequencing. Genomic DNA was extracted from the blood cell samples with the Qiagen DNeasy Blood Extraction Kit.

These data belong to a study of cytomegalovirus exposure and HLA in healthy donors (dated 2017 in TCRdb). Regarding the study in general: In an earlier analysis of some 610 of the donors, 276 Gb of sequence data and 95 million to 130 million unique TCR beta sequences from 150 million to 200 million T cells were reported. Roughly 300 gigabases of sequencing data and around 85 million unique TCR sequences made up an early release that covered 640 HLA-typed donors. Of the roughly 420 genotyped donors, roughly 80% were placed in the genetic ancestry cluster associated with self-reported Caucasian donors. The study aimed to test whether cataloging public T cell receptors could reveal signatures of past pathogen exposure. The study used immunosequencing to profile the T cell repertoires of approximately 650 subjects and linked those repertoires to cytomegalovirus serostatus. Besides the first cohort of roughly 700 subjects, a separate validation cohort made up of some 110 different subjects was used. To predict cytomegalovirus infection status, the study brought together high-throughput TCR immunosequencing, statistical association of individual TCRs with disease status, and machine learning. In a later analysis, previously published TCR beta repertoires from 550 to 700 donors were re-analyzed and high-resolution HLA genotyping was added so that TCR occurrence patterns could be studied. Rather than using new phenotypic data, the later analysis identified candidate immune exposures from TCR beta sequences and from how often those sequences occurred across donors. An earlier analysis of 587 of the donors used high-throughput TCR beta sequencing to judge whether each TCR beta V gene segment behaved as functional or pseudogenic. Alongside the repertoire data, information on donor age, sex, ethnicity and CMV serostatus was compiled. Genome-wide SNP genotypes for about three fifths of the roughly 670 donors were used in a later genetic analysis, which treated that subset as a discovery cohort. Every repertoire in the discovery cohort had been generated on one and the same sequencing platform. Class I and class II HLA loci were covered by the typing at four-digit resolution. The number of donors typed differed by locus, with roughly 620-630 for A, B, C, DRB1 and DQB1, roughly 520 for DQA1, 606 for DPA1, and some 440 for DPB1. A handful of DR-DQ haplotypes were handled as single units for association and clustering because linkage in the cohort was strong. Among 398 genotyped donors of the cohort, an average of 235,054 unique TCR beta nucleotide sequences were sequenced per donor, around 18% of them non-productive.

The library came from the immunoSEQ multiplex PCR assay. A mixture of 60 forward primers for TCR Vbeta segments and 13 reverse primers for TCR Jbeta segments was used in the multiplex PCR. Amplification of the CDR3 region of rearranged TCR beta genes was performed with a multiplex PCR assay on genomic DNA. On the Illumina HiSeq System, the amplified TCR beta libraries were sequenced as 87-base-pair reads. In the paper's pipeline: In a later analysis, some 80 million unique TCR beta chains were counted across the roughly 610 repertoires, and roughly 9.9 million of these chains were shared by at least two donors. To remove PCR and sequencing errors, raw reads were error-corrected and collapsed into unique sequences using a nearest-neighbor algorithm that merged closely related sequences. CDR3 sequences were aligned to IMGT reference sequences to assign V, D and J gene segments. Each retained sequence needed at least a six-nucleotide match to both a V gene segment and a J gene segment. A rearrangement was called productive if the CDR3 had no stop codons and remained in frame with V and J, and every other rearrangement was called non-productive. CDR3 was defined by IMGT convention, running from the second conserved V-encoded cysteine to the conserved J-encoded phenylalanine. The earlier analysis of about 570 of the donors excluded any sequence lacking an unambiguous match to a single V gene segment. An earlier analysis of a few hundred of the donors classified V segments as functional when productive rearrangements were above 56.7% and as segregating when the standard deviation between donors was above 5%. A statistical classification framework was built to diagnose cytomegalovirus status from the catalog of TCR beta chain sequences. V and J gene assignment, in a later analysis, came from comparing TCR nucleotide sequences with IMGT/GENE-DB human TR gene sequences. In a later analysis, CDR3 sequences and most-parsimonious VDJ recombination scenarios were assigned using the TCRdist pipeline. In a later analysis, every TCR beta chain was defined by the combination of its CDR3 amino acid sequence and its V-gene family, and reads without a unique V-gene family were dropped. In a later analysis, 450 to 600 highly shared, low-generation-probability nucleotide sequences were removed to address suspected cross-contamination and a sequencing artifact. For each public chain, a later analysis derived a clonal expansion index from normalized ranks of inferred template counts within each repertoire. In a later analysis, generation probabilities were computed with a VDJ recombination model fitted to out-of-frame rearrangements, and the resulting probabilities were checked against IGoR. A later analysis scored TCR-TCR, TCR-HLA and TCR-CMV co-occurrence with hypergeometric tests, applying a repertoire-size bias correction to TCR pairs. False discovery rates were estimated in a later analysis by permuting HLA or CMV assignments 20 times. A later analysis grouped co-occurring TCRs with DBSCAN, adding TCRdist sequence similarity when clustering within HLA-allele-positive subsets. Repertoires with fewer than 30,000 or more than 120,000 public chains were left out of co-occurrence clustering, as were about 5 repertoires with anomalous nucleotide sharing. TCRdb re-hosts the immuneACCESS table, in-frame sequences only. Its copies lack some clones; in the studies checked, an unresolved V gene accounts for under half of them, and the cause for the rest is not known. V, J and clone size are taken as reported in that table, and D and trimming were inferred from the DNA itself. A total of about 170,000 clones appear in this sample, more than 75% of them only once. The ten largest make up less than 1.6% of the sample.

The paper as a whole reports these results and caveats: A later analysis found that most CMV-associated TCR beta chains appeared HLA-restricted, with HLA associations seemingly driven largely by CMV exposure. According to the authors, the approach could potentially be generalized to other disease states and immunological phenotypes. Because the 87-base-pair reads could not distinguish some IMGT-functional V segments, including TRBV6-2 and TRBV6-3, those segments were excluded. The study gave a list of more than 150 TCR beta chains associated with cytomegalovirus. Because HLA typing was unavailable for some donors at each locus, only the typed subset was used in association tests. In vitro tests confirmed that a few of the cytomegalovirus-associated TCR beta chains recognize cytomegalovirus antigens. Because counts were too low, about 15 rarely observed V segments, including chromosome 9 orphons, were left out of the earlier analysis of some 600 of the donors. The classifier was reported to diagnose cytomegalovirus status with high specificity and sensitivity in both the original cohort and the validation cohort. CMV serostatus was the only immune exposure information available for the cohort. In an earlier analysis of a few hundred of the donors, most TCR beta V segments were observed in productive rearrangements about 90% or about 30% of the time, broadly matching IMGT annotations. According to a later analysis, parvovirus B19, influenza, CMV and Epstein-Barr virus appeared linked to several top co-occurrence clusters. A group of highly shared sequence variants was considered likely to be a technical artifact of the sequencing pipeline. A further reported finding was that TCR beta sequences accurately predicted the HLA-A and HLA-B alleles for most subjects in the first cohort. Most TCR sequences were observed very rarely across donors, whereas some public TCRs were present in many individuals. The presence/absence analyses assumed that sequencing depth was roughly uniform across donors, and that assumption may not be true. In a later analysis, 16,951 TCR beta sequences were associated with specific HLA alleles at a false discovery rate of 0.05. V-gene and J-gene trimming of TCR beta chains was associated with a missense DCLRE1C variant in a later genetic analysis, and the association was replicated in an independent cohort. This cohort had only TCR beta chains sequenced, and the lack of alpha or paired-chain data limited which features could be detected. Linkage disequilibrium might explain the correlated functional status among segregating V segments, but an unknown experimental factor could not be ruled out. In a later analysis, the rate of TCR association differed among HLA loci, with DRB1 alleles having the most associated TCRs and HLA-C alleles having the fewest. A later genetic analysis reported fewer N-insertions in productive TCRs among donors in an Asian-associated ancestry cluster than the roughly 620-donor mean. When HLA alleles, especially DR and DQ, strongly co-occurred, TCR associations were difficult to assign to individual alleles. In a later analysis, HLA-associated TCR beta chains showed more clonal expansion and lower generation probabilities than non-associated chains that were equally common.

The TCR originated in a girl aged 10 to 17 in good health and CMV-seropositive. The specimen was PBMCs. Recombination linked TRBV5-1 to TRBJ2-1; 7 bases in the middle match TRBD2. The nucleotide sequence is TGCGCCAGCAGCTCCAAGGTAGCGGGCTCTTCCTACAATGAGCAGTTCTTC. This is translated as CASSSKVAGSSYNEQFF.